The T cell receptor (beta chain) under discussion was sequenced for a study of human thymus T cells. Details on this clone: What it recognizes is unknown.

Genomic DNA was extracted from every available blood leukocyte. The assay was immunoSEQ multiplex PCR, and TCRdb's table has in-frame clones only and misses some. The sample lists 35,000 to 45,000 clones, around 94% occurring once. Study-wide results and caveats: Apparent bias marked the V and J gene usage of thymic and blood repertoires.

Between the trimmed V and J ends, which lost 1 base and 4 bases, there was a span of 20 bases. The germline V gene has CDR1 SGDLS and CDR2 YYNGEE. This CDR3 has 17 residues. The chain uses TRBV9 and TRBJ1-2, with D tentatively TRBD1 (6 bases). The material sequenced was blood. This receptor was obtained from a boy in the first two years of life with a congenital heart defect but otherwise immunologically healthy. The CDR3 protein is CASSVLSDPGQTYGYTF. The CDR3 region has the DNA TGTGCCAGCAGCGTACTTAGCGACCCGGGACAAACCTATGGCTACACCTTC.